These 27 T cell receptor beta chains originate from one sample sequenced in a study of cytomegalovirus exposure and HLA in healthy donors. The study ran its PCR with 60 Vbeta and 13 Jbeta primers. The protocol was immunoSEQ multiplex PCR, while the TCRdb copy is restricted to in-frame clones and leaves out a portion. Here the sample spans roughly 93,000 clones, 70% to 80% being singletons. The sample taken for sequencing was PBMCs. The receptors originated from a man in his late teens or twenties in good health and CMV-seropositive.

This clone was seen more than once but under ten times. The chain combines TRBV28 with TRBJ2-6, with unresolved D. The germline V gene encodes CDR1 MDHEN and CDR2 SYDVKM. The CDR3 extends over 12 amino acids. V shed 7 bases and J shed 4 bases, with 5 bases lying between them. The CDR3 DNA reads TGTGCCAGCATGCGAGGGGCCAACGTCCTGACTTTC. Its protein is CASMRGANVLTF.

This chain joins TRBV30 and TRBJ2-7, with TRBD2 identical over 12 bases. The CDR3 runs to 15 residues. Germline CDR1 GTSNPN, CDR2 SVGIG (reference sequence). V shed 6 bases, J shed 7 bases, and the junction held 13 bases outside the gene matches. The CDR3 coding sequence is TGTGCCTGCCGACTAGCGGGGGCCGTTTTTCGAGAGCAGTACTTC. Translating gives CACRLAGAVFREQYF.

V and J are TRBV18 and TRBJ1-1; 12 nucleotides line up with TRBD1. The CDR3 is made up of 15 amino acids. Unmatched junction bases numbered 5, after V lost 5 bases and J lost 4 bases. Per the germline V gene, CDR1 is KGHSH and CDR2 is LQKENI. The CDR3 DNA sequence: TGTGCCAGCTCATCGGGGACAGGGGGCGTCACTGAAGCTTTCTTT. Its protein product is CASSSGTGGVTEAFF. The full variable domain, completed using reference TRBV18 and TRBJ1-1, is NAGVMQNPRHLVRRRGQEARLRCSPMKGHSHVYWYRQLPEEGLKFMVYLQKENIIDESGMPKERFSAEFPKEGPSILRIQQVVRGDSAAYFCASSSGTGGVTEAFFGQGTRLTVV.

The genes are TRBV7-6 and TRBJ1-2, with 11 bases matching TRBD1. This CDR3 spans 16 amino acids. The germline V gene has CDR1 SGHVS and CDR2 FNYEAQ. The trim removed 0 bases at V and 6 bases at J, leaving 6 bases unmatched. DNA of the CDR3: TGTGCCAGCAGCTTAGCGGGACAGGGGGGAATTGATGGCTACACCTTC. Amino acids: CASSLAGQGGIDGYTF.

This clone was seen only a few times. The chain carries TRBV27 and TRBJ1-5, with D hard to call. CDR3 length: 13 residues. The germline gives CDR1 MNHEY, CDR2 SMNVEV (reference sequence). The V end was cut by 5 bases, the J end by 9 bases, with 14 bases between. The CDR3 bases are TGTGCCAGCAGTGCCAAGATGGAGAGGCCCCAGCATTTT. Residues: CASSAKMERPQHF.

CDR3 region: CASSLALTDTGELFF. DNA for the CDR3: TGTGCCAGCAGCTTAGCCCTTACAGACACCGGGGAGCTGTTTTTT. The V and J genes are TRBV7-9 and TRBJ2-2; D not resolved. Looked up from germline, CDR1 is SEHNR and CDR2 is FQNEAQ (reference sequence). This CDR3 is 15 amino acids long. Trimming left V 0 bases short and J 3 bases short, with 8 bases between.

The sample holds one count of this clone. The V gene is TRBV30, the J gene TRBJ1-1; D not certain. The germline CDR1 and CDR2 sequences are GTSNPN and SVGIG (reference sequence). V was shortened by 2 bases and J by 5 bases, with 15 bases between the two germline ends. This CDR3 is 14 amino acids long. The CDR3 here is CAWSLGSRETEAFF. The CDR3 DNA sequence: TGTGCCTGGAGTTTAGGCTCTAGGGAGACTGAAGCTTTCTTT.

The chain couples TRBV6-5 to TRBJ1-6, with 7 bases fitting TRBD1. This CDR3 is 14 amino acids long. The germline V gene encodes CDR1 MNHEY and CDR2 SVGAGI. V trimming: 6 bases; J trimming: 7 bases; junction bases outside the gene matches: 6. The CDR3 nucleotides are TGTGCCAGCAGGATGACAGGGAGCAATTCACCCCTCCACTTT. Protein: CASRMTGSNSPLHF.

This clone has only one observation. The chain employs TRBV5-1 and TRBJ2-2; 7 bases are a match to TRBD2. The CDR3 extends over 14 amino acids. V was clipped by 2 bases and J by 6 bases; unmatched bases: 4. CDR1 is SGHRS and CDR2 is YFSETQ in the germline V gene. This CDR3 reads CASSLFGGAGELFF. CDR3 in DNA: TGCGCCAGCAGCTTATTTGGGGGGGCCGGGGAGCTGTTTTTT.

The chain recombines TRBV18 with TRBJ2-7; TRBD1 matches 8 bases. Germline assignment: CDR1 KGHSH and CDR2 LQKENI. The CDR3 consists of 16 residues. Trimming at V came to 3 bases and at J to 0 bases, leaving 7 bases not matched to a gene. CDR3 region: CASSPLFGQGSYEQYF. In nucleotides, the CDR3 is TGTGCCAGCTCACCTCTTTTCGGACAGGGCTCCTACGAGCAGTACTTC. Variable domain in full (rest from reference TRBV18 and TRBJ2-7): NAGVMQNPRHLVRRRGQEARLRCSPMKGHSHVYWYRQLPEEGLKFMVYLQKENIIDESGMPKERFSAEFPKEGPSILRIQQVVRGDSAAYFCASSPLFGQGSYEQYFGPGTRLTVT.

This clone was observed a handful of times. The CDR3 nucleotides read TGTGCCTGGAGTGTACAGGGGGCTTACACAGATACGCAGTATTTT. It encodes CAWSVQGAYTDTQYF. The V and J genes are TRBV30 and TRBJ2-3; 9 bases are shared with TRBD1. V shed 0 bases and J 2 bases; nucleotides not matched to a gene: 3. The germline gives CDR1 GTSNPN, CDR2 SVGIG (reference sequence). This CDR3 is built from 15 residues. Filled out from reference TRBV30 and TRBJ2-3, the complete variable domain reads SQTIHQWPATLVQPVGSPLSLECTVEGTSNPNLYWYRQAAGRGLQLLFYSVGIGQISSEVPQNLSASRPQDRQFILSSKKLLLSDSGFYLCAWSVQGAYTDTQYFGPGTRLTVL.

As DNA, the CDR3 is TGTGCCAGCAGCCCCGGGCTGACAGGGACTGGCTACACCTTC. It is translated as CASSPGLTGTGYTF. The chain recombines TRBV28 with TRBJ1-2; 7 bases agree with TRBD1. The CDR3 runs 14 residues. Germline assignment: CDR1 MDHEN and CDR2 SYDVKM. V shed 6 bases and J 7 bases; nucleotides not matched to a gene: 11.

This chain uses TRBV9 with TRBJ2-7; D not certain. Germline V gene lookup returns CDR1 SGDLS and CDR2 YYNGEE. The ends were cut back, 0 bases at V and 2 bases at J, with 6 bases in the middle. The CDR3 has 13 residues. For the CDR3, the DNA is TGTGCCAGCAGCGTAGGAAGCGCCTACGAGCAGTACTTC. Residues: CASSVGSAYEQYF.

The V gene is TRBV7-3, the J gene TRBJ2-7, with a tentative D call TRBD1 (5 bases). V lost 5 bases and J 3 bases, leaving 14 bases between the germline ends. Germline-derived CDR1 and CDR2 are SGHTA and FQGTGA. This CDR3 is built from 14 residues. The CDR3 nucleotides are TGTGCCAGCAGCCGTTCGGACACGAGCTACGAGCAGTACTTC. Translated, it gives CASSRSDTSYEQYF.

The chain is built from TRBV7-6 and TRBJ2-7, with TRBD1 matching 8 bases. The CDR3 is made up of 13 amino acids. Per the germline V gene, CDR1 is SGHVS and CDR2 is FNYEAQ. The ends lost 5 bases at V and 7 bases at J; junction bases unmatched: 7. This CDR3 is CASSNQGAGEQYF. CDR3 bases: TGTGCCAGCAGCAATCAGGGGGCGGGGGAGCAGTACTTC.

The J gene is TRBJ1-6, the V gene TRBV5-1; the D gene is possibly TRBD1 (5 bases). This CDR3 has 17 amino acids. Per the germline V gene, CDR1 is SGHRS and CDR2 is YFSETQ. Trimming stripped 5 bases from V and 0 bases from J, with 15 bases between. The CDR3 reads CASRAGALSSYNSPLHF. CDR3 DNA sequence: TGCGCCAGCAGGGCTGGGGCCCTTAGCTCCTATAATTCACCCCTCCACTTT. The full variable domain, its missing parts supplied by reference TRBV5-1 and TRBJ1-6, is KAGVTQTPRYLIKTRGQQVTLSCSPISGHRSVSWYQQTPGQGLQFLFEYFSETQRNKGNFPGRFSGRQFSNSRSEMNVSTLELGDSALYLCASRAGALSSYNSPLHFGNGTRLTVT.

The V gene is TRBV29-1, the J gene TRBJ1-1, with D tentatively TRBD1 (5 bases). The CDR3 runs to 14 residues. With 6 bases removed from V and 1 base from J, the gap between germline ends came to 15 bases. In germline, CDR1 is SQVTM, CDR2 ANQGSEA. The CDR3 DNA reads TGCAGCGTCCCGCCCGGGGGTCAGAACACTGAAGCTTTCTTT. Amino acids: CSVPPGGQNTEAFF.

This chain uses TRBV5-1 with TRBJ1-4; D gene uncertain. The V gene's germline CDR1 is SGHRS and CDR2 YFSETQ. The CDR3 runs 15 residues. Trimming cost V 2 bases and J 0 bases, with 8 bases left between them. CDR3 DNA: TGCGCCAGCAGCTTAATCTCCGCAACTAATGAAAAACTGTTTTTT. Translation: CASSLISATNEKLFF.

V gene TRBV28 combines with J gene TRBJ1-1; 9 bases are shared with TRBD1. The CDR3 length is 14 residues. Looked up from germline, CDR1 is MDHEN and CDR2 is SYDVKM. J was trimmed by 5 bases and V by 7 bases; bases with no gene match: 8. CDR3: CASILGQGRTEAFF. The CDR3 DNA reads TGTGCCAGCATACTGGGACAGGGAAGAACTGAAGCTTTCTTT.

The rearrangement joins TRBV29-1 to TRBJ2-1; tentatively, D is TRBD1 (5 bases). The V gene's germline CDR1 is SQVTM and CDR2 ANQGSEA. The CDR3 is 14 amino acids. V lost 0 bases to trimming and J lost 7 bases, with 13 bases between them. In DNA, the CDR3 is TGCAGCGTTGAAGATCGAGGCAAGGGGAATGAGCAGTTCTTC. This codes for CSVEDRGKGNEQFF.

As to this clone: An end of the junction differs from the germline gene, which may be a read error. The chain carries TRBV28 and TRBJ1-5; TRBD1 matches at 7 bases. CDR3 length equals 14 residues. Germline CDR1 is MDHEN and CDR2 is SYDVKM. CDR3 coding DNA: TGCGCCCACAGGGGTCTTGGGAGCAATCAGCCCCAGCATTTT. Amino acids: CAHRGLGSNQPQHF.

CDR3 DNA sequence: TGCGCCAGCAGCTTGGCCCCGACAGCCGGAGAGACCCAGTACTTC. The encoded protein is CASSLAPTAGETQYF. V usage is TRBV5-1 and J usage is TRBJ2-5; tentatively, D is TRBD1 (5 bases). The ends were cut back, 0 bases at V and 4 bases at J, with 13 bases in the middle. The CDR3 loop spans 15 amino acids. Germline-derived CDR1 and CDR2 are SGHRS and YFSETQ.

The chain links TRBV9 to TRBJ2-3; 9 bases match TRBD2. After removal of 0 bases from V and 7 bases from J, the junction contained 9 bases not matched to a gene. Germline V gene sequence: CDR1 SGDLS, CDR2 YYNGEE. The CDR3 loop spans 16 amino acids. The CDR3 region is CASSVEPSGAVNTQYF. The DNA for the CDR3 is TGTGCCAGCAGCGTAGAGCCTAGCGGGGCGGTTAATACGCAGTATTTT.

This clone was picked up a small number of times. The rearrangement links TRBV7-9 to TRBJ2-5; possible D gene TRBD1, 6 bases. The V gene's germline CDR1 is SEHNR and CDR2 FQNEAQ (reference sequence). CDR3 length: 14 residues. V was cut by 4 bases and J by 2 bases, with 11 bases left in between. Written as DNA, the CDR3 is TGTGCCAGCAGCTGGGACAAACAGCAAGAGACCCAGTACTTC. Translated, it gives CASSWDKQQETQYF.

This clone was observed a single time. This sequence joins TRBV4-1 and TRBJ2-1; 12 nucleotides agree with TRBD2. V lost 0 bases and J lost 8; bases outside the gene matches: 14. The germline CDR1 and CDR2 sequences are MGHRA and YSYEKL. The CDR3 runs 19 residues. CDR3 residues: CASSQEDPGLAGKRDEQFF. The CDR3, as DNA: TGCGCCAGCAGCCAAGAGGATCCGGGACTAGCGGGTAAGCGCGATGAGCAGTTCTTC.

This clone came up a few times. The CDR3 is CASSEVRDEKLFF. For the CDR3, the DNA is TGTGCCAGCAGTGAAGTGCGGGATGAAAAACTGTTTTTT. V and J are TRBV6-1 and TRBJ1-4; no clear D. Germline CDR1 reads MNHNS; CDR2 reads SASEGT. Trimming cost V 1 base and J 6 bases, with 6 bases left between them. This CDR3 is 13 amino acids long.

The gene calls are TRBV28 and TRBJ2-2, with a possible D match to TRBD2 (5 bases). This CDR3 is 16 amino acids long. The V gene lost 2 bases and the J gene lost 5 bases, with 15 bases spanning the gap. Germline V lookup: CDR1 MDHEN, CDR2 SYDVKM. This chain's CDR3 is CASSLEGLVGTGELFF. In DNA, the CDR3 is TGTGCCAGCAGTTTAGAGGGCCTAGTAGGAACCGGGGAGCTGTTTTTT.